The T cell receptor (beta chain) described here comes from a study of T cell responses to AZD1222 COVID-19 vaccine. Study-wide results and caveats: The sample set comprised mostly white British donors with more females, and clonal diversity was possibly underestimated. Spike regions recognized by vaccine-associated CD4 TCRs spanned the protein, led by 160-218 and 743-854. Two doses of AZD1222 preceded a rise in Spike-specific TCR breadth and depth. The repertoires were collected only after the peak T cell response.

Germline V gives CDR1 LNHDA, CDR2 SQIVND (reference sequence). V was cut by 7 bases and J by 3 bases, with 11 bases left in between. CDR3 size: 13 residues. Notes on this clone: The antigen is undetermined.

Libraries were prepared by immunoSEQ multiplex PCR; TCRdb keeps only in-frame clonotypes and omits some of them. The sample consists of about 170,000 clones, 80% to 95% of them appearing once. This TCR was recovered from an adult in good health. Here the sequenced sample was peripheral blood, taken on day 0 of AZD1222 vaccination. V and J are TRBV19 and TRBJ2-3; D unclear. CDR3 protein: CASTTTVTDTQYF. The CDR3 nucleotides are TGTGCCAGTACCACGACTGTTACAGATACGCAGTATTTT.